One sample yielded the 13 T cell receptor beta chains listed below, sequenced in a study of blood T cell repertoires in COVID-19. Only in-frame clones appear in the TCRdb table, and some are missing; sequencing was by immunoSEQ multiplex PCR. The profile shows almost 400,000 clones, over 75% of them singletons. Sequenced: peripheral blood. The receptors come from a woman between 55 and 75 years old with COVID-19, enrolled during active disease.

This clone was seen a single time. The CDR3 bases are TGTGCCAGCAGTTTTGGCCGCTCGGGTGAGCAGTTCTTC. It translates to CASSFGRSGEQFF. This chain joins TRBV28 and TRBJ2-1, with D unresolved. Trimming pared 3 bases from V and 9 bases from J, leaving 12 bases between. The CDR3 contains 13 residues. Germline CDR1 and CDR2: MDHEN and SYDVKM.

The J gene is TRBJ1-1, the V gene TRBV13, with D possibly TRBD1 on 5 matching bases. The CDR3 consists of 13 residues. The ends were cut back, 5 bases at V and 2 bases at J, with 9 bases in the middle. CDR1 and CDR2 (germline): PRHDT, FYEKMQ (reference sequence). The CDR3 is CASSPGENTEAFF. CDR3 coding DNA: TGTGCCAGCAGCCCGGGGGAAAACACTGAAGCTTTCTTT.

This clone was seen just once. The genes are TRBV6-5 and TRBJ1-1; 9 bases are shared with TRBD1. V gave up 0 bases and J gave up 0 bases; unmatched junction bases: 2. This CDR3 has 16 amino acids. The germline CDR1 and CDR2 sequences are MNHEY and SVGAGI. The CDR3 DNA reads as TGTGCCAGCAGTTACTCGAACAGGGGGCTGAACACTGAAGCTTTCTTT. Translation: CASSYSNRGLNTEAFF.

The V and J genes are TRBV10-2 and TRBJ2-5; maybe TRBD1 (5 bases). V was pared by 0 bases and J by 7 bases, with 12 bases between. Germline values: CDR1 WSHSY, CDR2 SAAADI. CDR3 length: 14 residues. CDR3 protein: CASSESGQGLTQYF. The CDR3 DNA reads TGCGCCAGCAGTGAGTCCGGACAAGGGTTGACCCAGTACTTC.

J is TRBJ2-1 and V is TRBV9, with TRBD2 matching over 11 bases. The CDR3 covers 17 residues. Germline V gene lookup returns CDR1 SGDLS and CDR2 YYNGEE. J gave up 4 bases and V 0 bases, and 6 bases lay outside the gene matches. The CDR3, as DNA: TGTGCCAGCAGCGTAGGTAGCGGGGGGGCCGGGTACAATGAGCAGTTCTTC. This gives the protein CASSVGSGGAGYNEQFF. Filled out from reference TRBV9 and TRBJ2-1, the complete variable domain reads DSGVTQTPKHLITATGQRVTLRCSPRSGDLSVYWYQQSLDQGLQFLIQYYNGEERAKGNILERFSAQQFPDLHSELNLSSLELGDSALYFCASSVGSGGAGYNEQFFGPGTRLTVL.

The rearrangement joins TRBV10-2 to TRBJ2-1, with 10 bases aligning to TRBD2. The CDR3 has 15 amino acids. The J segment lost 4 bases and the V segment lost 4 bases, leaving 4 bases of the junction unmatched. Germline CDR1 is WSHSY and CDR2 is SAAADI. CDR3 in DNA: TGCGCCAGCAGTGTACTAGCGGGGATGTACAATGAGCAGTTCTTC. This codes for CASSVLAGMYNEQFF.

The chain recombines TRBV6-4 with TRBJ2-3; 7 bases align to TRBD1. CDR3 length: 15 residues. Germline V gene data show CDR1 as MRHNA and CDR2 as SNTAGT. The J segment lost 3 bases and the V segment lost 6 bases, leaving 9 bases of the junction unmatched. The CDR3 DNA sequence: TGTGCCAGCAGCCTTGGACAGGTTGGGACAGATACGCAGTATTTT. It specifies CASSLGQVGTDTQYF.

This chain's CDR3 is CASSPIIETQYF. The DNA for the CDR3 is TGTGCCAGCAGCCCTATCATAGAGACCCAGTACTTC. The chain employs TRBV7-6 and TRBJ2-5; D is unclear. The CDR3 has 12 amino acids. V was clipped by 5 bases and J by 4 bases, with 8 bases between them. Looked up from germline, CDR1 is SGHVS and CDR2 is FNYEAQ.

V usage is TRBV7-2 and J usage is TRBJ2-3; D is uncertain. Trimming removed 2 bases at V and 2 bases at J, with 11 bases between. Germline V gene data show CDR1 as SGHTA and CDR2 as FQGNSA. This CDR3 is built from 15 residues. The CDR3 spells CASSLFQAVTDTQYF. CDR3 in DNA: TGTGCCAGCAGCTTATTCCAGGCTGTCACAGATACGCAGTATTTT.

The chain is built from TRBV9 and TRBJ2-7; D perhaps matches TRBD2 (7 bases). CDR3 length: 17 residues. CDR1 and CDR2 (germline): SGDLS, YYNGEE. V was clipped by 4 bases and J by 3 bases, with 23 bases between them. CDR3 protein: CASSPIIGGGGDYEQYF. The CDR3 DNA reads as TGTGCCAGCAGCCCCATAATCGGGGGCGGGGGAGACTACGAGCAGTACTTC.

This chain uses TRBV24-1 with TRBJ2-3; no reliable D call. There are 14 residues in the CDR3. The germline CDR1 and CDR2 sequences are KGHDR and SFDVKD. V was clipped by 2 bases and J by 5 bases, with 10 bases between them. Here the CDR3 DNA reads TGTGCCACCAGTGATTACAAGACTGGAGATACGCAGTATTTT. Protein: CATSDYKTGDTQYF.

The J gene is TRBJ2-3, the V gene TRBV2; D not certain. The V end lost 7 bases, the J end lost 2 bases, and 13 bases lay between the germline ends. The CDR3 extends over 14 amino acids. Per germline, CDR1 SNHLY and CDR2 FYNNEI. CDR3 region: CASKHPTATDTQYF. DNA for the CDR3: TGTGCCAGCAAACATCCGACTGCCACAGATACGCAGTATTTT.

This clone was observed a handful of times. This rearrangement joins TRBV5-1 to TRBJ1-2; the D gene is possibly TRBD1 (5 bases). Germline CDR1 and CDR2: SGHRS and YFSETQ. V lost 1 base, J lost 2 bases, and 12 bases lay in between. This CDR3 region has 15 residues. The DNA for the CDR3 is TGCGCCAGCAGCTTGACAGGCAACATAAACTATGGCTACACCTTC. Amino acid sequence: CASSLTGNINYGYTF. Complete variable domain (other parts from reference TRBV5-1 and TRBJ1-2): KAGVTQTPRYLIKTRGQQVTLSCSPISGHRSVSWYQQTPGQGLQFLFEYFSETQRNKGNFPGRFSGRQFSNSRSEMNVSTLELGDSALYLCASSLTGNINYGYTFGSGTRLTVV.